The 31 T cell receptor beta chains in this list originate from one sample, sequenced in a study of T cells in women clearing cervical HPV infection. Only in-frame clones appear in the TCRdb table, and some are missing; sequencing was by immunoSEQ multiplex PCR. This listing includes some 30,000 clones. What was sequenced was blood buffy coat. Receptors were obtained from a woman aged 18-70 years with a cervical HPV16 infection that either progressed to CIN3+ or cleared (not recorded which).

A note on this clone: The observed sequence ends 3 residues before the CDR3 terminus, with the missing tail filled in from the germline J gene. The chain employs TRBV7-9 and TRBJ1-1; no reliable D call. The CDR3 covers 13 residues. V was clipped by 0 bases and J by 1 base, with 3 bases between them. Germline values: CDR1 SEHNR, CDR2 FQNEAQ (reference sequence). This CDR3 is CASSLAANTEAFF. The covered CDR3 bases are TGTGCCAGCAGCTTAGCAGCGAACACTGAA.

CDR3 sequence: CASSVTGLANQPQYF. The covered CDR3 bases are TGTGCCAGCAGTGTCACAGGTCTCGCAAATCAGCCG. The chain recombines TRBV6-1 with TRBJ2-3; D is perhaps TRBD1 (5 bases). The CDR3 goes on 3 residues after the read ends, and that part is filled in from the germline J gene. The germline V gene encodes CDR1 MNHNS and CDR2 SASEGT. This CDR3 comprises 15 residues.

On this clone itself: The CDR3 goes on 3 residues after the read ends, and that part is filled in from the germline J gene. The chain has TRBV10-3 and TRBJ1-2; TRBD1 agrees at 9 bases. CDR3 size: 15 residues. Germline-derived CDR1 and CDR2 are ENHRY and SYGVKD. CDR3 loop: CAISDLLTGGGGYTF. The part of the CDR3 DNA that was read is TGTGCCATCAGTGACCTTCTTACAGGGGGCGGCGGC.

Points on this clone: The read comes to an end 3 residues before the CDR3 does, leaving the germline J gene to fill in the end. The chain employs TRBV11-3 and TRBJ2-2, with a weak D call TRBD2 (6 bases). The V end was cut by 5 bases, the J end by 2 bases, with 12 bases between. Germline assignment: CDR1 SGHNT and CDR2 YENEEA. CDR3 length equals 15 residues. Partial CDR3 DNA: TGTGCCAGCAGCCTACCGGGACTCAACACCGGGGAG. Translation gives CASSLPGLNTGE. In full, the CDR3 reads CASSLPGLNTGELFF. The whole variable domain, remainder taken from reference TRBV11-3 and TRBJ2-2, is EAGVVQSPRYKIIEKKQPVAFWCNPISGHNTLYWYLQNLGQGPELLIRYENEEAVDDSQLPKDRFSAERLKGVDSTLKIQPAELGDSAVYLCASSLPGLNTGELFFGEGSRLTVL.

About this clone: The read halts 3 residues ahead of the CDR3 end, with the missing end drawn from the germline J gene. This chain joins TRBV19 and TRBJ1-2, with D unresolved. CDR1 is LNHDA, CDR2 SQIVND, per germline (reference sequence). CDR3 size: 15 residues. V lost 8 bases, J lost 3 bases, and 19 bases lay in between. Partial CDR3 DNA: TGTGCCAGTTACGGAAACAGTCCACCTTACTATGGC. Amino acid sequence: CASYGNSPPYYG. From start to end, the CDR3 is CASYGNSPPYYGYTF.

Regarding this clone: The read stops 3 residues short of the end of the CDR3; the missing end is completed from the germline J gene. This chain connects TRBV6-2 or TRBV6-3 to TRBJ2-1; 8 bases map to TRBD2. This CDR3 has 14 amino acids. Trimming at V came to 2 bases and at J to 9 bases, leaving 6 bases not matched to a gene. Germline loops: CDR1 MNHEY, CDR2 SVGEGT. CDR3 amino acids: CASSYREGWVEQFF. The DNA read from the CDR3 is TGTGCCAGCAGTTACCGGGAGGGGTGGGTTGAG.

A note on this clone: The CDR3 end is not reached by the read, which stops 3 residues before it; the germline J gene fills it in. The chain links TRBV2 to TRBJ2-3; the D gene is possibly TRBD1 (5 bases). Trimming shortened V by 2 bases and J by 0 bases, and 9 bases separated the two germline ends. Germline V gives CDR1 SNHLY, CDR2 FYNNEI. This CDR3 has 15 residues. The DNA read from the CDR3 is TGTGCCAGCAGTGAAAGGGCAGGGAGCACAGATACG. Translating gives CASSERAGSTDT. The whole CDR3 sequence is CASSERAGSTDTQYF.

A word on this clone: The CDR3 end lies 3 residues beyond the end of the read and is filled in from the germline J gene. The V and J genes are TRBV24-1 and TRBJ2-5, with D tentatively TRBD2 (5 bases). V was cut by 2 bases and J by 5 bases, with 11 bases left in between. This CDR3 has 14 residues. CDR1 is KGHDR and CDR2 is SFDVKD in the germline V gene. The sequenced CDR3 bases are TGTGCCACCAGTGATTCCCTAACGGGGGAGACC. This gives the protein CATSDSLTGET. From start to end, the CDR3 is CATSDSLTGETQYF.

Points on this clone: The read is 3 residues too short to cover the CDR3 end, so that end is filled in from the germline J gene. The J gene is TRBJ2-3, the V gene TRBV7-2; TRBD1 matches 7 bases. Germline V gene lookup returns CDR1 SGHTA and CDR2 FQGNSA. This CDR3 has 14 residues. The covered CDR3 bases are TGTGCCAGCAGCTTCACAGGGGTACAAGAGACG. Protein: CASSFTGVQET. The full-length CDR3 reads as CASSFTGVQETQYF.

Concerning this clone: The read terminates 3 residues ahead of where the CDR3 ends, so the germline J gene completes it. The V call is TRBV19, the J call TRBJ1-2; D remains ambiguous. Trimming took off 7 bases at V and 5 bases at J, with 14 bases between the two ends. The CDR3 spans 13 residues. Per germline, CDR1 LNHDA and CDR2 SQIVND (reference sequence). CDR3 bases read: TGTGCCAGTAAGGTCGGGGAAGGATATGGC. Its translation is CASKVGEGYG. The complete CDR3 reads CASKVGEGYGYTF.

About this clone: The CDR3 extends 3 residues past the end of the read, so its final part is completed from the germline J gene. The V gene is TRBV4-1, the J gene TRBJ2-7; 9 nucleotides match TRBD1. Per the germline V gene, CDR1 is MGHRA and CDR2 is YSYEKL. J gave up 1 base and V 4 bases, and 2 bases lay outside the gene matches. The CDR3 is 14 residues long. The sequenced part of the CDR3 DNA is TGCGCCAGCAGCCCAGACAGGGGGTCCTACGAG. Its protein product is CASSPDRGSYE. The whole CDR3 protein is CASSPDRGSYEQYF.

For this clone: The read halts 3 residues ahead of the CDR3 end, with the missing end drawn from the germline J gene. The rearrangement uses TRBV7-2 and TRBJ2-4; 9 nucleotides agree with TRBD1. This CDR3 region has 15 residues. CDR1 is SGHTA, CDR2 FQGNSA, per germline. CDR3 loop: CASSVTGGANYGQYF. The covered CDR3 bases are TGTGCCAGCAGCGTAACAGGGGGCGCGAACTATGGT. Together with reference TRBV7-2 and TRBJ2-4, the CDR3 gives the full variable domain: GAGVSQSPSNKVTEKGKDVELRCDPISGHTALYWYRQSLGQGLEFLIYFQGNSAPDKSGLPSDRFSAERTGGSVSTLTIQRTQQEDSAVYLCASSVTGGANYGQYFGAGTRLSVL.

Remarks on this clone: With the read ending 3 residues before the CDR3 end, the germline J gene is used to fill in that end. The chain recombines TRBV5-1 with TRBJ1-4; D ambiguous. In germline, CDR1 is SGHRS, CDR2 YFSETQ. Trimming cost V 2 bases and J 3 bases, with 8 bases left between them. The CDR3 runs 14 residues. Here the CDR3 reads CASSLWSANEKLFF. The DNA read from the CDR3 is TGCGCCAGCAGCTTATGGAGCGCTAATGAAAAA. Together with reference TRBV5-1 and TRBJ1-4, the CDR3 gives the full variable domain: KAGVTQTPRYLIKTRGQQVTLSCSPISGHRSVSWYQQTPGQGLQFLFEYFSETQRNKGNFPGRFSGRQFSNSRSEMNVSTLELGDSALYLCASSLWSANEKLFFGSGTQLSVL.

CDR3 DNA, as far as it was read: TGCAGTGCTACAGGTAGCGGGGGTTGGAGCGAG. Protein product: CSATGSGGWSE. The whole CDR3 sequence reads CSATGSGGWSEQYF. The chain combines TRBV20-1 with TRBJ2-7, with 9 bases aligning to TRBD2. The CDR3 extends 3 residues past the end of the read, so its final part is completed from the germline J gene. The CDR3 extends over 14 amino acids. From germline, CDR1 is DFQATT and CDR2 SNEGSKA (reference sequence). The V gene end was trimmed by 4 bases and the J gene end by 6 bases; junction bases not matched to a gene: 10.

CDR3 DNA, as far as it was read: TGTGCCAGTAGTATGCAGGACTCCTATAATTCACCC. It translates to CASSMQDSYNSP. The whole CDR3 reads CASSMQDSYNSPLHF. The rearrangement joins TRBV19 to TRBJ1-6; D is uncertain. The read finishes 3 residues shy of the CDR3 end, and the germline J gene is used to complete it. Trimming took 3 bases from V and 0 from J, leaving 6 bases between them. The CDR3 has 15 residues. Germline V gene data show CDR1 as LNHDA and CDR2 as SQIVND (reference sequence).

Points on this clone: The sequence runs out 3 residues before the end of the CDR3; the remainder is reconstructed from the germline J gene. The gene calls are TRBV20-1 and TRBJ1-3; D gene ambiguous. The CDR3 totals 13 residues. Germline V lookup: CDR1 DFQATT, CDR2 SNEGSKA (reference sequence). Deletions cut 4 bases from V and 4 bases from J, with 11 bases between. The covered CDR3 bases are TGCAGTGCTACCCGTTACCAGGGAAACACC. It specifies CSATRYQGNT. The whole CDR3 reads CSATRYQGNTIYF.

This CDR3 is CASSPAARGPLGKLFF. Partial CDR3 DNA: TGTGCCAGCAGCCCAGCGGCTAGGGGGCCTTTAGGAAAG. The rearrangement links TRBV7-8 to TRBJ2-2; 7 bases fit TRBD1. The DNA ends 3 residues before the CDR3 does, and the rest of the CDR3 is filled in from the germline J gene. This CDR3 has 16 residues. The germline CDR1 and CDR2 sequences are SGHVS and FQNEAQ.

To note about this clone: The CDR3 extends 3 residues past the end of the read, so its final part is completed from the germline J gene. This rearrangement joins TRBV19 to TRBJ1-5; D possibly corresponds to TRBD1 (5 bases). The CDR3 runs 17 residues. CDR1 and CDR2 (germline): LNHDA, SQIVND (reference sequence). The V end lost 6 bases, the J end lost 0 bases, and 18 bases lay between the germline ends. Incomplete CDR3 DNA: TGTGCCAGTAGCCAAGAAACAGGATCTAATAGCAATCAGCCC. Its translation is CASSQETGSNSNQP. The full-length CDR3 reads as CASSQETGSNSNQPQHF.

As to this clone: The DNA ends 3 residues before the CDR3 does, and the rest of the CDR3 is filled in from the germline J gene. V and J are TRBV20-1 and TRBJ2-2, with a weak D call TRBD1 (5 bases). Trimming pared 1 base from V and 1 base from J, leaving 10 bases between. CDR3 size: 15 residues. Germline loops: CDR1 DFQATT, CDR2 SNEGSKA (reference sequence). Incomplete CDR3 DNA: TGCAGTGCTAGAGTCGGAACAGGGAACACCGGGGAG. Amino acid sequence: CSARVGTGNTGE. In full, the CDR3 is CSARVGTGNTGELFF.

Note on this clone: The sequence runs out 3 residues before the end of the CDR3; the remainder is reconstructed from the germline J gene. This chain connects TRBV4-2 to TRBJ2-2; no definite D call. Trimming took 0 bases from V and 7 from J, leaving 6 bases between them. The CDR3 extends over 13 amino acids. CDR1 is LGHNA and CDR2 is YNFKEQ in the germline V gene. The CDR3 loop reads CASSQEPGGELFF. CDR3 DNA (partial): TGTGCCAGCAGCCAAGAACCCGGCGGGGAG.

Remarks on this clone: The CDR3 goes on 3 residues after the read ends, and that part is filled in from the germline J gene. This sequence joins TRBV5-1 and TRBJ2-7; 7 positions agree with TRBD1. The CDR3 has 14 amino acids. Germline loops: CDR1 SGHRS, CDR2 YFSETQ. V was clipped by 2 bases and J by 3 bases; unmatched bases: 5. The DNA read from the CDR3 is TGCGCCAGCAGCTTCCGGACAGGAAACTACGAG. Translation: CASSFRTGNYE. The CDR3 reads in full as CASSFRTGNYEQYF.

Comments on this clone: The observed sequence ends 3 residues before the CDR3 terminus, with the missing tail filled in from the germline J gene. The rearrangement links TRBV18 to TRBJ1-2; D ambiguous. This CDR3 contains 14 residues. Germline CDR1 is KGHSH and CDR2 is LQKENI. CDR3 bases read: TGTGCCAGCTCACCACCGGTTATCTCCTACGAC. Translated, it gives CASSPPVISYD. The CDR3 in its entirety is CASSPPVISYDYTF.

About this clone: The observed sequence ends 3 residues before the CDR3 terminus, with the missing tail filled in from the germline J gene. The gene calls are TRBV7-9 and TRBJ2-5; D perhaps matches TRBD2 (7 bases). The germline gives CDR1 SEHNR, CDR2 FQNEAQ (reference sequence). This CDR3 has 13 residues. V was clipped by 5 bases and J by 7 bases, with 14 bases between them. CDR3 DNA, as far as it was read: TGTGCCAGCAGCACCGGACAGCGGGGGACC. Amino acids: CASSTGQRGT. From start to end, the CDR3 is CASSTGQRGTQYF.

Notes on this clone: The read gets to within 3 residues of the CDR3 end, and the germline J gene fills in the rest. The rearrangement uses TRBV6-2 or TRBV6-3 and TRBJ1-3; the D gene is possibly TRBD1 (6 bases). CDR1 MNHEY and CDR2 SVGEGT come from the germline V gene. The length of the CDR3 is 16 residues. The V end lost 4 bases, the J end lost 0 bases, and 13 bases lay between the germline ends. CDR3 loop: CASSFQDSGSGNTIYF. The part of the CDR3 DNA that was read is TGTGCCAGCAGTTTCCAGGACAGCGGCTCTGGAAACACC.

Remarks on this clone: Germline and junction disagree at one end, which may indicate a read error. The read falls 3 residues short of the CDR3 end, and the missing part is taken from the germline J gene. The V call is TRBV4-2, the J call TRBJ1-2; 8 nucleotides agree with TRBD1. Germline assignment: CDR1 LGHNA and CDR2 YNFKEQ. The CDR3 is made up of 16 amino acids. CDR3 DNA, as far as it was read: TGCGCCAGCAGCCAAGATCGTGGACAGGGTATAGGCGGC. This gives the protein CASSQDRGQGIGG. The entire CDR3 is CASSQDRGQGIGGYTF.

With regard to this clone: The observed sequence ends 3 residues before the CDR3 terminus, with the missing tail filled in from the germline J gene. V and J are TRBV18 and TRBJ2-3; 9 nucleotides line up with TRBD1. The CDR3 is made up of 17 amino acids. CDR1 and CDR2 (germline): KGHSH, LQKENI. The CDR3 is CASSLTGGAYSNQPQYF. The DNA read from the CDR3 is TGTGCCAGCTCCCTCACAGGGGGCGCTTATAGCAATCAGCCG. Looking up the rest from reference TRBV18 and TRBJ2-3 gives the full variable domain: NAGVMQNPRHLVRRRGQEARLRCSPMKGHSHVYWYRQLPEEGLKFMVYLQKENIIDESGMPKERFSAEFPKEGPSILRIQQVVRGDSAAYFCASSLTGGAYSNQPQYFGPGTRLTVL.

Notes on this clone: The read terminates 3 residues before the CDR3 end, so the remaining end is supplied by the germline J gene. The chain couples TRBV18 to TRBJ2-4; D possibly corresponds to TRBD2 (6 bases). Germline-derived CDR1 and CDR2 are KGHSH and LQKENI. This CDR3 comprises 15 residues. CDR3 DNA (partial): TGTGCCAGCTCACCGGGTGGCCGGGTGGACTATGGT. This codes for CASSPGGRVDYG. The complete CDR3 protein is CASSPGGRVDYGQYF.

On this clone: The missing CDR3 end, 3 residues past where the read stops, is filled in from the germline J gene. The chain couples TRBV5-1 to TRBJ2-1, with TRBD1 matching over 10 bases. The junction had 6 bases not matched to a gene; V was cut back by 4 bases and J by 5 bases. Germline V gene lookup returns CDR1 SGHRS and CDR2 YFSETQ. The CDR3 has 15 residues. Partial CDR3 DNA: TGCGCCAGCAGCCCCGGACAGGGGGTAAACAATGAG. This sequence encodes CASSPGQGVNNE. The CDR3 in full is CASSPGQGVNNEQFF.

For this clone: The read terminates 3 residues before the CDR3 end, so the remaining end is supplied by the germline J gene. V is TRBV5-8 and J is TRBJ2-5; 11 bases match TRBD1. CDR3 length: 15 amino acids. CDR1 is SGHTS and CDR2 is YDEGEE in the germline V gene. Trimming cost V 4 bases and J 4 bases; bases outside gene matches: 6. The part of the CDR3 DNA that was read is TGTGCCAGCAGCCCCGGGACAGGGGGAAGAGAGACC. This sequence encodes CASSPGTGGRET. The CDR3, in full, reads CASSPGTGGRETQYF.

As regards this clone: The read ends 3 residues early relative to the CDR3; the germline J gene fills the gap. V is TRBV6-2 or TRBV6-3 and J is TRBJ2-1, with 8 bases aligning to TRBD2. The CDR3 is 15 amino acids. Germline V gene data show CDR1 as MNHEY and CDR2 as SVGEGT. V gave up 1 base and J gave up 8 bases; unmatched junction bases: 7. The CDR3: CASSYFGGEVYEQFF. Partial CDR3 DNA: TGTGCCAGCAGTTACTTCGGGGGGGAGGTGTATGAG.

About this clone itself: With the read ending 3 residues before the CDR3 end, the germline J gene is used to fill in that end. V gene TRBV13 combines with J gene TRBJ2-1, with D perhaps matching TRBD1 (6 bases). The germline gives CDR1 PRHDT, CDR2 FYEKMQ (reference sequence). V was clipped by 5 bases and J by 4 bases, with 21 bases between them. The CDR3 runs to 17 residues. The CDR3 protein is CASSLRVDSDFYNEQFF. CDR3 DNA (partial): TGTGCCAGCAGCCTCCGTGTGGACAGCGATTTTTACAATGAG.